This section outlines one T cell receptor (beta chain) sequence together with its context. Its antigen is undetermined. This entry is derived from a study of T cell responses to AZD1222 COVID-19 vaccine. TCRdb's table, derived via immunoSEQ multiplex PCR, lists solely in-frame clones and lacks some. This sample yields more than 95,000 clones, of which about nine tenths are seen a single time; 7.2% belongs to the top ten. Germline values: CDR1 MDHEN, CDR2 SYDVKM. The CDR3 sequence is 17 residues long. V was shortened by 2 bases and J by 0 bases, with 13 bases between the two germline ends. Study-wide findings and caveats: The CD4 TCRs associated with vaccination extended across spike and predominated at 160-218 and 743-854. The study reported that nearly half of spike-specific TCRs target unmutated variant regions. White British ancestry dominated among donors, who included more females, and clonal diversity was possibly underestimated.

This TCR was sampled from an adult in good health. The material was peripheral blood, obtained on day 0 of AZD1222 vaccination. J is TRBJ1-4 and V is TRBV28, with D possibly being TRBD1 (5 bases). The CDR3 here is CASSLPGLSPTNEKLFF. DNA of the CDR3: TGTGCCAGCAGTTTACCGGGGCTCAGCCCAACTAATGAAAAACTGTTTTTT. The entire variable domain, with the rest obtained from reference TRBV28 and TRBJ1-4, is as follows: DVKVTQSSRYLVKRTGEKVFLECVQDMDHENMFWYRQDPGLGLRLIYFSYDVKMKEKGDIPEGYSVSREKKERFSLILESASTNQTSMYLCASSLPGLSPTNEKLFFGSGTQLSVL.